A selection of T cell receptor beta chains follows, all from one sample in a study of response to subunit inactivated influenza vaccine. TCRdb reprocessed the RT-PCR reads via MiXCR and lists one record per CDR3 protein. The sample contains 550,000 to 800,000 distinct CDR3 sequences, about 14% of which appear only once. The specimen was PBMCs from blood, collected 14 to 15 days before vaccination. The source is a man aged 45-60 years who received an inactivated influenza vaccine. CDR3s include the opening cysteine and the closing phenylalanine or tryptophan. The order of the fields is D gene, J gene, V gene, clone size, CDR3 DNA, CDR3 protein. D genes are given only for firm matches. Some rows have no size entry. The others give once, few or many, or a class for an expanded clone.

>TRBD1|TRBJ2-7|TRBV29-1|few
TGCAGCGTTTACTTCGAGGACAGGGGCCACGAGCAGTACTTC
CSVYFEDRGHEQYF
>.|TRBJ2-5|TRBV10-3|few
TGTGCCATCAGCAAGACCGCTGGCTACGAGACCCAGTACTTC
CAISKTAGYETQYF
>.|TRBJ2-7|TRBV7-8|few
TGTGCCAGCAGCTTAGATCCGGGAGTGAACTACGAGCAGTACTTC
CASSLDPGVNYEQYF
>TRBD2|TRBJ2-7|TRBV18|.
TGTGCCAGCTCCGAAAGCGGGATTCGGGACGAGCAGTACTTC
CASSESGIRDEQYF
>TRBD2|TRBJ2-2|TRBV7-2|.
TGTGCCAGCAGCCCTCTCCGGGCGGGGGGTGGTGGCGGGGAGCTGTTTTTT
CASSPLRAGGGGGELFF
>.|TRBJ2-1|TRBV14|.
TGTGCCAGCAGCCTCATATCGGGTAGGGCCAATGAGCAGTTCTTC
CASSLISGRANEQFF
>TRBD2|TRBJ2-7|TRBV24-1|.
TGTGCCGCCAGTGATTCCGATTGGGCGGGAGGAGGGAGAGAGCAGTACTTC
CAASDSDWAGGGREQYF
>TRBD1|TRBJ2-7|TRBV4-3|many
TGCGCCAGCAGCCAAGATAACAGGGGCTCCTACGAGCAGTACTTC
CASSQDNRGSYEQYF
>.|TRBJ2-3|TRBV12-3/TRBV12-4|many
TGTGCCAGCAAGGATACGCAGTATTTT
CASKDTQYF
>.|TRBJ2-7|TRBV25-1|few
TGTGCCAGCAACGACTGGGACGGGTCCTACGAGCAGTACTTC
CASNDWDGSYEQYF
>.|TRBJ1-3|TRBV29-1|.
TGCAGCGTTGATCTGGGTACGGGAAACACCATATATTTT
CSVDLGTGNTIYF
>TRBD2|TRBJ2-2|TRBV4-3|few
TGCGCCAGCAGCCAAGAAGGGGACGGGGGGACCGGGGAGCTGTTTTTT
CASSQEGDGGTGELFF
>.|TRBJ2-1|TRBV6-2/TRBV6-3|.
TGTGCCAGCAGTTACCGGCAGGGACATGAGCAGTTCTTC
CASSYRQGHEQFF
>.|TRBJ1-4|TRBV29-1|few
TGCAGCGTTGGAAAGGGGAATGAAAAACTGTTTTTT
CSVGKGNEKLFF
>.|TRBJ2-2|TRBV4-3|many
TGCGCCAGCAGCCAAGCCCTGAACACCGGGGAGCTGTTTTTT
CASSQALNTGELFF
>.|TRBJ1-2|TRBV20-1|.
TGCAGTGCCTTCGGGACGAACAACTATGGCTACACCTTC
CSAFGTNNYGYTF
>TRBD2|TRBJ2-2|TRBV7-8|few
TGTGCCAGCAGCCTACGACTAGCTGGGTTGACCGGGGAGCTGTTTTTT
CASSLRLAGLTGELFF
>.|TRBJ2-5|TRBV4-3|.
TGCGCCAGCAGCCAAGGGGCGGCCCCCTTACAAGAGACCCAGTACTTC
CASSQGAAPLQETQYF
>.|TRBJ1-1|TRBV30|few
TGTGCCTGGACTGAGGGCGTCCAGAACACTGAAGCTTTCTTT
CAWTEGVQNTEAFF
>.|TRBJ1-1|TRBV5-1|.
TGCGCCAGCAGCTTGCGTCAGGGGACCACTGAAGCTTTCTTT
CASSLRQGTTEAFF
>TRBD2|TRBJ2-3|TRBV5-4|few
TGTGCCAGCAGCCCATATAAGCGGGGGGGCACAGATACGCAGTATTTT
CASSPYKRGGTDTQYF